Here is one T cell receptor (beta chain) with its context. The sample is drawn from a study of blood T cell repertoires in COVID-19. Study-wide context: Sites in the United States, Italy and Spain provided acute and convalescent COVID-19 samples.

The CDR3 is made up of 13 amino acids. CDR1 SGHNT and CDR2 YYREEE come from the germline V gene (reference sequence). J gave up 10 bases and V 0 bases, and 7 bases lay outside the gene matches. Sequenced by immunoSEQ multiplex PCR; TCRdb stores in-frame clones only, minus some. Among around 140,000 clones listed, around 87% were seen once. The cohort comprised adults aged 18 to 89 years residing in some 24 US areas. Participant-given clinical history determined each cohort assignment. The specimen sequenced was PBMCs or T cells enriched from blood (not recorded which). This TCR was sampled from a woman between 40 and 55 years old who had been exposed to COVID-19. The chain has TRBV5-4 and TRBJ2-7; 7 bases are a match to TRBD1. This CDR3 is CASSLEGASGQYF. The CDR3, as DNA: TGTGCCAGCAGCTTGGAGGGGGCGAGTGGTCAGTACTTC. Using reference TRBV5-4 and TRBJ2-7 for the parts outside the CDR3, the full variable domain is ETGVTQSPTHLIKTRGQQVTLRCSSQSGHNTVSWYQQALGQGPQFIFQYYREEENGRGNFPPRFSGLQFPNYSSELNVNALELDDSALYLCASSLEGASGQYFGPGTRLTVT.